The present T cell receptor (beta chain) was sequenced within a study of cytomegalovirus exposure and HLA in healthy donors. Study outcomes and limitations: The study recorded 160 or so TCR beta chains that were cytomegalovirus-associated. Some V segments, TRBV6-2 and TRBV6-3 among them, were indistinguishable and were therefore excluded. Productive status was seen about 90% or about 30% of the time for most TCR beta V segments in an earlier analysis. One cluster of highly shared sequence variants probably arose as a sequencing artifact.

PCR amplification relied on 60 Vbeta primers (plus 13 Jbeta primers). The assay was immunoSEQ multiplex PCR, and TCRdb's table has in-frame clones only and misses some. This table has approximately 110,000 clones, roughly 14% appearing once. This clone turned up a few times. Its antigen is undetermined. The J segment lost 7 bases and the V segment lost 3 bases, leaving 5 bases of the junction unmatched. CDR3 length equals 13 residues. Germline CDR1 reads LGHNA; CDR2 reads YNFKEQ. The chain links TRBV4-2 to TRBJ1-1; 7 nucleotides line up with TRBD1. The TCR comes from a woman under 30 in good health and CMV-seronegative. Specimen: PBMCs. As DNA, the CDR3 is TGTGCCAGCAGCCACACAGGGGCGAATGAAGCTTTCTTT. Amino acid sequence: CASSHTGANEAFF.